The T cell receptor beta chain under discussion was sequenced for a study of cytomegalovirus exposure and HLA in healthy donors. Primers included in the PCR were 60 Vbeta and 13 Jbeta primers. Sequencing used immunoSEQ multiplex PCR; TCRdb keeps in-frame clones, though not all of them. The data show some 180,000 clones, roughly 82% seen once. A note on this clone: The target antigen is unknown.

Germline values: CDR1 SGHTA, CDR2 FQGTGA. The ends lost 5 bases at V and 5 bases at J; junction bases unmatched: 9. CDR3 size: 16 residues. Points from the study as a whole: TRBV6-2, TRBV6-3 and some other V segments were unresolvable in 87-base-pair reads. Reportedly, fewer N-insertions than the roughly 600-donor mean appeared in an Asian-associated ancestry cluster in a later analysis. Roughly even sequencing depth across donors was the assumption behind the presence/absence analyses. No immune exposure information besides CMV serostatus was available.

The chain recombines TRBV7-3 with TRBJ2-5; the match to TRBD2 covers 12 bases. The sequenced sample was PBMCs. The clonotype originates from a man aged 40-55 years in good health and CMV-seronegative. The DNA for the CDR3 is TGTGCCAGCAGCCTGACTAGCGGGAGTGGGTGGGAGACCCAGTACTTC. The encoded protein is CASSLTSGSGWETQYF.